One and the same sample provided the 12 T cell receptor beta chains below, sequenced in a study of blood T cell repertoires in COVID-19. Some clones are missing from TCRdb's copy, which holds only in-frame ones; the method was immunoSEQ multiplex PCR. The data contain hundreds of thousands of clones, around 88% of them singletons. Sequencing was performed on peripheral blood. These TCRs come from a woman aged 45-65 years with COVID-19, enrolled during active disease.

This sequence joins TRBV10-1 and TRBJ2-3, with 8 bases fitting TRBD2. The germline V gene has CDR1 WNHNN and CDR2 SYGVQD (reference sequence). This CDR3 has 16 residues. With V trimmed by 2 bases and J by 2 bases, 6 bases remained unmatched. CDR3 region: CASSEMAGGLTDTQYF. Written as DNA, the CDR3 is TGCGCCAGCAGTGAGATGGCGGGGGGACTCACAGATACGCAGTATTTT.

V usage is TRBV30 and J usage is TRBJ1-1; no clear D. CDR1 and CDR2 (germline): GTSNPN, SVGIG (reference sequence). V was clipped by 1 base and J by 8 bases, with 8 bases between them. The CDR3 has 11 residues. CDR3 protein: CAWSANEEAFF. The CDR3 DNA sequence: TGTGCCTGGAGTGCTAATGAGGAAGCTTTCTTT.

This chain links TRBV9 with TRBJ1-2; D remains unclear. V lost 0 bases to trimming and J lost 0 bases, with 9 bases between them. The CDR3 is made up of 15 amino acids. Looked up from germline, CDR1 is SGDLS and CDR2 is YYNGEE. The CDR3 protein is CASSVGGAANYGYTF. The CDR3 region has the DNA TGTGCCAGCAGCGTAGGGGGAGCGGCTAACTATGGCTACACCTTC.

This clone was recorded a few times. The chain is built from TRBV5-1 and TRBJ1-3; no reliable D call. The CDR3 extends over 15 amino acids. Germline CDR1 SGHRS, CDR2 YFSETQ. V gave up 4 bases and J gave up 0 bases, with 11 bases separating them. The chain's CDR3 is CASSPRAASGNTIYF. As DNA, the CDR3 is TGCGCCAGCAGCCCGCGGGCGGCCTCTGGAAACACCATATATTTT.

This clone was seen only once. J is TRBJ2-7 and V is TRBV13; D possibly corresponds to TRBD2 (5 bases). The CDR3 sequence is 14 residues long. CDR1 and CDR2 from the germline V gene are PRHDT and FYEKMQ (reference sequence). V shed 5 bases and J shed 1 base, with 12 bases lying between them. The CDR3 DNA reads as TGTGCCAGCAGCCGGGAAGGTGCTTCCTACGAGCAGTACTTC. Translated: CASSREGASYEQYF.

CDR3 sequence (DNA): TGTGCCAGCAGCAAAGGCCGGGTCGGGGAGCTGTTTTTT. This gives the protein CASSKGRVGELFF. This rearrangement joins TRBV21-1 to TRBJ2-2; the D call TRBD2 from the table was never checked on the DNA. TRBV21-1 is assigned pseudogene status. This CDR3 is built from 13 residues.

This clone has more than one count but fewer than ten. The J gene is TRBJ2-7, the V gene TRBV10-1; TRBD2 matches at 11 bases. Germline V gene data show CDR1 as WNHNN and CDR2 as SYGVQD (reference sequence). The CDR3 is 14 amino acids. After removal of 6 bases from V and 3 bases from J, the junction contained 4 bases not matched to a gene. Written as DNA, the CDR3 is TGCGCCAGCAGCGACGGGACTAGCGGCTACGAGCAGTACTTC. Protein sequence: CASSDGTSGYEQYF.

The genes are TRBV27 and TRBJ1-1, with 7 nucleotides matching TRBD1. The trim removed 1 base at V and 4 bases at J, leaving 3 bases unmatched. From germline, CDR1 is MNHEY and CDR2 SMNVEV (reference sequence). CDR3 size: 14 residues. CDR3 in amino acids: CASSLLQGRTEAFF. CDR3 nucleotides: TGTGCCAGCAGTTTATTACAGGGGCGCACTGAAGCTTTCTTT.

The CDR3 here is CASSYGTAHTGELFF. CDR3 bases: TGTGCCAGCAGCTACGGGACAGCCCACACCGGGGAGCTGTTTTTT. The chain has TRBV5-8 and TRBJ2-2; 7 bases map to TRBD1. V was pared by 3 bases and J by 3 bases, with 5 bases of the junction left unmatched. Looked up from germline, CDR1 is SGHTS and CDR2 is YDEGEE. CDR3 length equals 15 residues.

CDR3 nucleotide sequence: TGTGCCAGCAAGTCGGCCTCCGAGGTGAGCTACACCTTC. It codes for CASKSASEVSYTF. The V call is TRBV28, the J call TRBJ1-2; D gene ambiguous. The CDR3 spans 13 residues. CDR1 and CDR2 from the germline V gene are MDHEN and SYDVKM. The V and J ends lost 7 bases and 9 bases respectively, with 18 bases between them.

This clone was seen only a few times. CDR3 coding DNA: TGTGCCAGCAGCATCCGACAGGTGTCCTACGAGCAGTACTTC. Its protein product is CASSIRQVSYEQYF. The V gene is TRBV7-2, the J gene TRBJ2-7, with TRBD1 as a possible D gene (6 bases). The CDR3 consists of 14 residues. Germline values: CDR1 SGHTA, CDR2 FQGNSA. Trimming took 5 bases from V and 1 from J, leaving 12 bases between them.

The count of this clone is one. Other DNA sequences of this sample code for an identical CDR3. This chain uses TRBV12-3 or TRBV12-4 with TRBJ2-3; the D is unclear. This CDR3 region has 11 residues. Trimming removed 3 bases at V and 6 bases at J, with 4 bases between. The CDR3 sequence is CASSFGDTQYF. In nucleotides, the CDR3 is TGTGCCAGCAGTTTTGGCGATACGCAGTATTTT.